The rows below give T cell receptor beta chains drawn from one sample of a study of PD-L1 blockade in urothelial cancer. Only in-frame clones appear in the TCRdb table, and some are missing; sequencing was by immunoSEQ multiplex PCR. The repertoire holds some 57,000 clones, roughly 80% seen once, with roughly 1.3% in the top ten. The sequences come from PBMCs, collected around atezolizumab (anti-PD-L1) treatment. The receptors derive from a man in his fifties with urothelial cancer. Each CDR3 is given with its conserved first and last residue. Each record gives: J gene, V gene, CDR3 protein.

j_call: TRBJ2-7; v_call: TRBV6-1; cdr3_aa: CASSEKGQALSYEQYF
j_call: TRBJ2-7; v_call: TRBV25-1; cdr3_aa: CASRDTSGSYEQYF
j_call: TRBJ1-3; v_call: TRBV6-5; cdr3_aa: CASSYGTGVGNTIYF
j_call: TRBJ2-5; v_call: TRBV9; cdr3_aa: CASSTSFGETQYF
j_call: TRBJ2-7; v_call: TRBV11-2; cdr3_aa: CASSSGLTYEQYF
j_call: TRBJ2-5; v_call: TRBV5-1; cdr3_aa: CASSLSASEETQYF
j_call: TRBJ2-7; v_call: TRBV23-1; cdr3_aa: CASSQELAVEGYEQYF
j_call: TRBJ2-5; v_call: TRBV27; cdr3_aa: CASSSQDSETQYF
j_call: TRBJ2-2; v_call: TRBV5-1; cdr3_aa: CASNRDSNTGELFF
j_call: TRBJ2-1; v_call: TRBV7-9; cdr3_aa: CASSLAKSEQFF
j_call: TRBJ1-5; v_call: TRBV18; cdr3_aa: CASSPTAGRDQPQHF
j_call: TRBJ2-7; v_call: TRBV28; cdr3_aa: CASSLAGAYEQYF
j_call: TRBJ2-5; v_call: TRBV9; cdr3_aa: CASSGTGTKGETQYF
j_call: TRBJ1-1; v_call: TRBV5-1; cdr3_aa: CASSLAERYTEAFF
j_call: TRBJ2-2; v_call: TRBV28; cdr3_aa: CASTSSGRGELFF
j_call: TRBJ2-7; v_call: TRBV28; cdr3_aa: CASSPVPGGAYEQYF
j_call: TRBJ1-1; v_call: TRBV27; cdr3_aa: CASSLDRPLNTEAFF
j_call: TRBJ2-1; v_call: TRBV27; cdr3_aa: CASSLGQVGWEQFF
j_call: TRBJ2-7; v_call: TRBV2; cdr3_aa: CASSEGRGWSEQYF
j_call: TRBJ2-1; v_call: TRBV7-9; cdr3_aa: CASSLSARRGGWNEQFF
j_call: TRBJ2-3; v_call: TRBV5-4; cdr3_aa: CASSLGSSLAGGTRDTQYF
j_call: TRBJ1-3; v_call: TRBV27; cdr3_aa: CASSRRVGGNTIYF
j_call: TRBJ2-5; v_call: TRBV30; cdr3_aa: CAWSAKVSAWGRGETQYF
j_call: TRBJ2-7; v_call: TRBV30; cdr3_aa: CAWRTQGASEQYF
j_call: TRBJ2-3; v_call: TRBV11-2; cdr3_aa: CASSRSVSTDTQYF
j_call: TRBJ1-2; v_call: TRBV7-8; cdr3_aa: CASSPLELAYGYTF
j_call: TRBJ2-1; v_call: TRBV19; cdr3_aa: CASSRSSGRGWGNEQFF
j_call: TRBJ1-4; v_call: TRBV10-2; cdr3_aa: CASSEVGRQGREKLFF